The 3 T cell receptor beta chains below come from one sample, sequenced in a study of technical replicates of blood from several donors. Sequencing used immunoSEQ multiplex PCR; TCRdb keeps in-frame clones, though not all of them. The table lists 50,000 to 75,000 clones, 93% of them singletons, with around 4.2% in the top ten. The sample taken for sequencing was PBMCs. The receptors stem from a human donor in good health. Some clones in this sample may be carry-over from other donors' samples.

The rearrangement joins TRBV2 to TRBJ1-4; D gene uncertain. V lost 4 bases, J lost 3 bases, and 15 bases lay in between. The CDR3 extends over 16 amino acids. Germline CDR1 reads SNHLY; CDR2 reads FYNNEI. CDR3 residues: CASSAPHVGSNEKLFF. The DNA of the CDR3 is TGTGCCAGCAGTGCTCCCCACGTGGGCTCTAATGAAAAACTGTTTTTT.

The chain recombines TRBV7-2 with TRBJ1-1; D is perhaps TRBD1 (6 bases). This CDR3 has 15 residues. Deletions cut 5 bases from V and 3 bases from J, with 16 bases between. Germline V gene sequence: CDR1 SGHTA, CDR2 FQGNSA. CDR3 protein: CASSRKGVQDTEAFF. CDR3 nucleotides: TGTGCCAGCAGCCGTAAGGGGGTCCAGGACACTGAAGCTTTCTTT.

The genes are TRBV4-3 and TRBJ1-3; perhaps TRBD1 as D (5 bases). Germline-derived CDR1 and CDR2 are LGHNA and YSLEER. V lost 6 bases and J 8 bases, leaving 14 bases between the germline ends. CDR3 size: 13 residues. The CDR3 nucleotides are TGCGCCAGCAGACAACAAGGAGGGGACACCATATATTTT. It encodes CASRQQGGDTIYF.